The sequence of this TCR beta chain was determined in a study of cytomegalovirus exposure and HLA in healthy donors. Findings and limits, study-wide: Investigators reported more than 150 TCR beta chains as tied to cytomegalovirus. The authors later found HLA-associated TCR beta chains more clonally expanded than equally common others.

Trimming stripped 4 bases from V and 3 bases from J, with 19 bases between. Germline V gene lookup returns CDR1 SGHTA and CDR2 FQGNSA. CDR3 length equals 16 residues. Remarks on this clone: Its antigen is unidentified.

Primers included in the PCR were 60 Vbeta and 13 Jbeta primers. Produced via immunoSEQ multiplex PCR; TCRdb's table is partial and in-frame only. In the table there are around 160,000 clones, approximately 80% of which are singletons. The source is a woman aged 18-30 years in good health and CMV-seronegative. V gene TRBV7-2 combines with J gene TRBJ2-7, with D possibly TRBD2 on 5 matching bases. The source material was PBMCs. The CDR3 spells CASSSPRAGGFYEQYF. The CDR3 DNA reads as TGTGCCAGCAGCTCGCCCCGGGCCGGAGGATTCTACGAGCAGTACTTC.